A single sample is the source of the 24 T cell receptor beta chains below, sequenced in a study of cytomegalovirus exposure and HLA in healthy donors. Primers for the PCR totalled 60 Vbeta and 13 Jbeta. The data were produced by immunoSEQ multiplex PCR, yet TCRdb's version contains in-frame clones alone and is incomplete. The data hold some 150,000 clones, with 68% observed a single time. The specimen sequenced was PBMCs. These receptors were taken from a man in his 60s in good health and CMV-seronegative.

The chain carries TRBV19 and TRBJ2-7; 10 bases align to TRBD1. V dropped 3 bases and J dropped 6; count of bases not matched to a gene: 8. CDR3 length: 15 amino acids. Germline values: CDR1 LNHDA, CDR2 SQIVND (reference sequence). This chain's CDR3 is CASSIGGQGTVEQYF. As DNA, the CDR3 is TGTGCCAGTAGTATCGGGGGACAGGGGACCGTCGAGCAGTACTTC.

The chain recombines TRBV28 with TRBJ1-5; 7 bases map to TRBD1. The V and J ends lost 5 bases and 0 bases, in that order; junction bases with no gene match: 7. Germline assignment: CDR1 MDHEN and CDR2 SYDVKM. The CDR3 consists of 16 residues. The CDR3: CASSPHRGSSNQPQHF. Written as DNA, the CDR3 is TGTGCCAGCAGTCCCCACAGGGGATCTAGCAATCAGCCCCAGCATTTT.

The V and J genes are TRBV27 and TRBJ1-1; no reliable D call. CDR3 size: 15 residues. Trimming left V 3 bases short and J 4 bases short, with 15 bases between. Looked up from germline, CDR1 is MNHEY and CDR2 is SMNVEV (reference sequence). As DNA, the CDR3 is TGTGCCAGCAGTTTGGGCAGTTGGGTAGGCACTGAAGCTTTCTTT. This sequence encodes CASSLGSWVGTEAFF.

In this sample, this clone turned up a few times. The chain uses TRBV12-5 and TRBJ2-5; TRBD2 aligns across 15 bases. Trimming at V came to 2 bases and at J to 2 bases, leaving 3 bases not matched to a gene. The CDR3 is 17 residues long. Germline V gives CDR1 LGHNT, CDR2 FRNRAP. CDR3 bases: TGTGCTAGTGGTTTGTGGACTAGCGGGAGGGATCAAGAGACCCAGTACTTC. Its protein is CASGLWTSGRDQETQYF.

The V gene is TRBV5-1, the J gene TRBJ2-3; 9 bases align to TRBD2. This CDR3 spans 15 amino acids. Germline V gives CDR1 SGHRS, CDR2 YFSETQ. J lost 4 bases, V lost 2 bases, and 5 bases had no gene match. CDR3 nucleotide sequence: TGCGCCAGCAGCTTCTTAGCGGGAGCCGCAGATACGCAGTATTTT. Residues: CASSFLAGAADTQYF.

The chain is built from TRBV6-1 and TRBJ2-7, with a weak D call TRBD2 (6 bases). CDR1 is MNHNS, CDR2 SASEGT, per germline. This CDR3 region has 13 residues. V was cut by 11 bases and J by 3 bases, with 17 bases left in between. CDR3 bases: TGTGCCCTCCTCGACCGGGGAGGCTACGAGCAGTACTTC. It yields the protein CALLDRGGYEQYF.

This clone appeared a single time. The chain couples TRBV30 to TRBJ2-2; possible D gene TRBD1, 5 bases. The CDR3 loop spans 16 amino acids. Trimming cost V 2 bases and J 1 base, with 14 bases left between them. CDR1 is GTSNPN and CDR2 is SVGIG in the germline V gene (reference sequence). The DNA of the CDR3 is TGTGCCTGGAGTAGTTACGTCACAGGGAACACCGGGGAGCTGTTTTTT. Translation: CAWSSYVTGNTGELFF.

The rearrangement links TRBV9 to TRBJ2-4, with TRBD2 matching 14 bases. Looked up from germline, CDR1 is SGDLS and CDR2 is YYNGEE. The trim removed 0 bases at V and 8 bases at J, leaving 4 bases unmatched. This CDR3 region has 16 residues. The CDR3 DNA follows: TGTGCCAGCAGCGTAGGGGGACTAGCGGGAGTGTACATTCAGTACTTC. Protein product: CASSVGGLAGVYIQYF.

CDR3: CASRGDRGSRYEQYF. The CDR3 DNA reads TGTGCCAGCAGGGGAGACAGGGGAAGTAGGTACGAGCAGTACTTC. The rearrangement uses TRBV25-1 and TRBJ2-7; 8 bases are a match to TRBD1. Germline V gene data show CDR1 as MGHDK and CDR2 as SYGVNS. CDR3 length: 15 amino acids. With 6 bases clipped from V and 4 bases from J, the junction kept 11 bases outside the gene matches.

In DNA, the CDR3 is TGTGCCAGCAACTCGAGAAATCCCCTGAACACTGAAGCTTTCTTT. Encoded protein: CASNSRNPLNTEAFF. The chain recombines TRBV28 with TRBJ1-1; D remains ambiguous. CDR3 length: 15 residues. With 7 bases removed from V and 0 bases from J, the gap between germline ends came to 15 bases. Germline CDR1 and CDR2: MDHEN and SYDVKM.

This rearrangement joins TRBV5-1 to TRBJ2-7; D not resolved. From germline, CDR1 is SGHRS and CDR2 YFSETQ. V gave up 5 bases and J gave up 6 bases, with 15 bases separating them. This CDR3 has 13 residues. The CDR3 spells CASSYDVGLEQYF. CDR3 nucleotide sequence: TGCGCCAGCAGTTATGATGTGGGCCTCGAGCAGTACTTC.

This clone turned up a few times. The rearrangement links TRBV7-8 to TRBJ2-7, with 12 bases lining up with TRBD2. J was trimmed by 11 bases and V by 7 bases; bases with no gene match: 15. CDR3 length: 15 amino acids. In germline, CDR1 is SGHVS, CDR2 FQNEAQ. The CDR3 DNA follows: TGTGCCAGCATCCCCCTCGGGGCTAGCGGGAGGGACAAGTACTTC. Its translation is CASIPLGASGRDKYF.

This clone has more than one count but fewer than ten. The chain links TRBV28 to TRBJ2-3; 9 bases line up with TRBD1. This CDR3 region has 14 residues. V dropped 6 bases and J dropped 4; count of bases not matched to a gene: 5. Looked up from germline, CDR1 is MDHEN and CDR2 is SYDVKM. The CDR3 nucleotides are TGTGCCAGCAGACAACAGGGGGCGGCAGATACGCAGTATTTT. This translates into CASRQQGAADTQYF.

The V gene is TRBV9, the J gene TRBJ2-3, with 8 bases matching TRBD2. V was clipped by 5 bases and J by 2 bases; unmatched bases: 10. Germline-derived CDR1 and CDR2 are SGDLS and YYNGEE. The CDR3 is 16 amino acids. The CDR3 sequence: CASSAPRLANTDTQYF. The CDR3 nucleotides are TGTGCCAGCAGTGCACCGAGACTAGCGAACACAGATACGCAGTATTTT.

In this sample, this clone turned up a few times. The chain recombines TRBV4-3 with TRBJ1-1; D is undetermined. The CDR3 has 16 amino acids. V dropped 0 bases and J dropped 1 base, with 12 bases sitting between them. CDR1 and CDR2 from the germline V gene are LGHNA and YSLEER. The CDR3 loop is CASSQDHMSGNTEAFF. The CDR3, as DNA: TGCGCCAGCAGCCAAGATCATATGTCCGGGAACACTGAAGCTTTCTTT.

In its sample, this clone was seen a few times. The V gene is TRBV28, the J gene TRBJ1-1; D unclear. The V end lost 8 bases, the J end lost 1 base, and 8 bases lay between the germline ends. The CDR3 runs 12 residues. The V gene's germline CDR1 is MDHEN and CDR2 SYDVKM. CDR3 DNA: TGTGCCAGCGGTATGGCGAACACTGAAGCTTTCTTT. Its translation: CASGMANTEAFF.

Only a few counts were recorded for this clone. This sequence joins TRBV5-1 and TRBJ1-1; 8 bases are shared with TRBD1. The CDR3 sequence is 16 residues long. V was clipped by 4 bases and J by 3 bases; unmatched bases: 11. CDR1 SGHRS and CDR2 YFSETQ come from the germline V gene. In DNA, the CDR3 is TGCGCCAGCAGCACACATGGACAGGGTGCAGACACTGAAGCTTTCTTT. It codes for CASSTHGQGADTEAFF.

This chain connects TRBV4-1 to TRBJ2-3; D possibly corresponds to TRBD2 (5 bases). V lost 5 bases and J 0 bases, leaving 15 bases between the germline ends. Germline V CDR1 and CDR2: MGHRA, YSYEKL. This CDR3 has 16 amino acids. CDR3 nucleotide sequence: TGCGCCAGCAGCTGGAGGTGGGAGCGGAGCACAGATACGCAGTATTTT. It yields the protein CASSWRWERSTDTQYF.

This clone was detected a few times. This chain connects TRBV15 to TRBJ2-3, with D uncertain. CDR1 is LNHNV, CDR2 YYDKDF, per germline (reference sequence). The CDR3 is 14 residues long. V was pared by 1 base and J by 2 bases, with 7 bases between. This CDR3 reads CATSRARDTDTQYF. The CDR3 DNA reads TGTGCCACCAGCAGAGCCCGCGACACAGATACGCAGTATTTT.

The J gene is TRBJ1-4, the V gene TRBV6-1, with no clear D. V shed 10 bases and J shed 6 bases, with 12 bases lying between them. The CDR3 runs 12 residues. CDR1 MNHNS and CDR2 SASEGT come from the germline V gene. This CDR3 reads CAIRGYDEKLFF. Written as DNA, the CDR3 is TGTGCCATAAGAGGGTACGATGAAAAACTGTTTTTT.

In DNA form, the CDR3 reads TGTGCCATCATGACCGGACTAGCGGGAGGGATCCCACCCCCCTACAATGAGCAGTTCTTC. It codes for CAIMTGLAGGIPPPYNEQFF. The gene calls are TRBV10-3 and TRBJ2-1; 15 bases match TRBD2. The length of the CDR3 is 20 residues. Germline V gives CDR1 ENHRY, CDR2 SYGVKD. The V and J ends lost 7 bases and 2 bases, in that order; junction bases with no gene match: 15.

The chain has TRBV28 and TRBJ1-4, with 8 bases lining up with TRBD1. CDR3 size: 15 residues. Per the germline V gene, CDR1 is MDHEN and CDR2 is SYDVKM. The ends lost 6 bases at V and 6 bases at J; junction bases unmatched: 9. The DNA of the CDR3 is TGTGCCAGCAGATCTATCAGGGGGCTTTATGAAAAACTGTTTTTT. Amino acids: CASRSIRGLYEKLFF.

The CDR3 reads CSVEEVERRTEAFF. The CDR3 nucleotides read TGCAGCGTTGAAGAAGTGGAGAGAAGGACTGAAGCTTTCTTT. This sequence joins TRBV29-1 and TRBJ1-1; no clear D gene. Per the germline V gene, CDR1 is SQVTM and CDR2 is ANQGSEA. Trimming shortened V by 0 bases and J by 5 bases, and 13 bases separated the two germline ends. The CDR3 sequence is 14 residues long.

J is TRBJ2-1 and V is TRBV5-1; 15 bases align to TRBD2. Germline CDR1 is SGHRS and CDR2 is YFSETQ. V trimming: 4 bases; J trimming: 7 bases; junction bases outside the gene matches: 6. The CDR3 covers 16 residues. As DNA, the CDR3 is TGCGCCAGCAGCCGGACTAGCGGGAGGGGAGGGAATGAGCAGTTCTTC. It yields the protein CASSRTSGRGGNEQFF.